This T cell receptor (beta chain) was observed in a study of cytomegalovirus exposure and HLA in healthy donors. Study information: HLA-typed donors were the source of approximately 85 million unique TCRs held in an early data release. Among about 380 genotyped donors, about 80% fell in the Caucasian-associated ancestry cluster. Findings and caveats of the study: One later analysis reportedly identified an Asian-associated ancestry cluster that showed fewer N-insertions than the roughly 620-donor mean.

Researchers ran the PCR with 60 Vbeta and 13 Jbeta primers. Using immunoSEQ multiplex PCR, the repertoire was profiled, and TCRdb retains in-frame clones only, with some absent. The sample consists of about 210,000 clones, roughly 74% of them appearing once. This clone was recorded a few times. The antigen is unknown. The source of this sequence is a woman between 25 and 40 years old in good health and CMV-seropositive. The sequenced sample was PBMCs.

CDR3 region: CASSYGPGLAGYEQYF. The CDR3 nucleotides are TGTGCCAGCAGTTACGGCCCGGGTCTAGCGGGGTACGAGCAGTACTTC. The chain uses TRBV6-6 and TRBJ2-7, with 9 positions matching TRBD2. CDR3 length: 16 residues. CDR1 and CDR2 (germline): MNHNY, SVGAGI (reference sequence). V lost 2 bases to trimming and J lost 4 bases; unmatched junction nucleotides: 9.